These 25 T cell receptor beta chains originate from one sample sequenced in a study of vaccination and CD4 T cells after COVID-19. Treatment indicated: 10-day PBMC culture with coronavirus spike peptide pools or control peptides (ViraFEST assay). CD4+ T lymphocytes from the unexposed donor were collected before the COVID-19 pandemic (2011-2018). Sequencing of DNA taken from cultured CD4+ T cells relied on the Oncomine TCR Beta short-read assay. Each CDR3 protein gets one entry after TCRdb re-called the PCR reads with MiXCR. Among around 8,000 distinct CDR3 sequences listed, approximately 49% were seen once. Antigen specificity for these receptors is unknown. Sequenced input: CD4+ T cells from blood, cultured in vitro. These receptors all come from a human donor in good health.

This rearrangement joins TRBV7-9 to TRBJ2-5, with TRBD1 matching over 10 bases. Germline values: CDR1 SEHNR, CDR2 FQNEAQ (reference sequence). The trim removed 1 base at V and 5 bases at J, leaving 10 bases unmatched. The CDR3 extends over 17 amino acids. The CDR3 DNA reads TGTGCCAGCAGCTTAGTTAGGCCGGGACAGGGGAAGGAGACCCAGTACTTC. It yields the protein CASSLVRPGQGKETQYF.

This clonotype showed up just a few times. The chain joins TRBV30 to TRBJ2-5, with 8 bases that match TRBD1. The trim removed 2 bases at V and 3 bases at J, leaving 2 bases unmatched. Germline CDR1 and CDR2: GTSNPN and SVGIG (reference sequence). The CDR3 runs to 13 residues. The CDR3 nucleotides read TGTGCCTGGAGTAACAGGGGGAAAGAGACCCAGTACTTC. Its translation: CAWSNRGKETQYF. Drawing the rest from reference TRBV30 and TRBJ2-5, the complete variable domain is SQTIHQWPATLVQPVGSPLSLECTVEGTSNPNLYWYRQAAGRGLQLLFYSVGIGQISSEVPQNLSASRPQDRQFILSSKKLLLSDSGFYLCAWSNRGKETQYFGPGTRLLVL.

The chain couples TRBV12-3 or TRBV12-4 to TRBJ1-2; possible D gene TRBD1, 6 bases. The CDR3 consists of 14 residues. Trimming shortened V by 4 bases and J by 8 bases, and 17 bases separated the two germline ends. CDR3: CASSSHGGRWGYTF. The CDR3 DNA follows: TGTGCCAGCAGTTCCCATGGGGGCCGGTGGGGCTACACCTTC.

The sample holds a few counts of this clonotype. The J gene is TRBJ2-5, the V gene TRBV20-1; 9 bases map to TRBD2. The CDR3 has 18 amino acids. Germline-derived CDR1 and CDR2 are DFQATT and SNEGSKA (reference sequence). The ends lost 1 base at V and 0 bases at J; junction bases unmatched: 12. CDR3 bases: TGCAGTGCTAGAGTCCAGCGGGGGGCACAAGTTGACCAAGAGACCCAGTACTTC. It translates to CSARVQRGAQVDQETQYF.

Written as DNA, the CDR3 is TGTGCCAGCAGTCCGGAATGGGGCGAGCAGTACTTC. It encodes CASSPEWGEQYF. The rearrangement joins TRBV6-1 to TRBJ2-7, with D uncertain. The V gene lost 5 bases and the J gene lost 6 bases, with 11 bases spanning the gap. Germline-derived CDR1 and CDR2 are MNHNS and SASEGT. This CDR3 comprises 12 residues.

The CDR3 nucleotides read TGTGCCAGCAGTGAAGCAAGCGGGAGTACAGATACGCAGTATTTT. Translation gives CASSEASGSTDTQYF. The chain employs TRBV6-1 and TRBJ2-3; TRBD2 matches 8 bases. The CDR3 contains 15 residues. The junction had 2 bases not matched to a gene; V was cut back by 0 bases and J by 3 bases. From germline, CDR1 is MNHNS and CDR2 SASEGT.

In its sample, this clonotype was seen a few times. The rearrangement links TRBV6-1 to TRBJ2-3, with 16 bases identical to TRBD2. V was pared by 4 bases and J by 0 bases, with 10 bases of the junction left unmatched. The germline gives CDR1 MNHNS, CDR2 SASEGT. The CDR3 sequence is 20 residues long. The CDR3 here is CASSGGLAGGFWLSTDTQYF. The CDR3 nucleotides read TGTGCCAGCAGTGGGGGACTAGCGGGAGGGTTTTGGCTAAGCACAGATACGCAGTATTTT.

The table lists this clonotype with a few counts. The rearrangement uses TRBV27 and TRBJ2-2; D is perhaps TRBD1 (6 bases). The CDR3 runs to 14 residues. Germline CDR1 is MNHEY and CDR2 is SMNVEV (reference sequence). V lost 5 bases, J lost 1 base, and 8 bases lay in between. As DNA, the CDR3 is TGTGCCAGCAGTGGGGGCGGGAACACCGGGGAGCTGTTTTTT. It translates to CASSGGGNTGELFF.

V is TRBV4-1 and J is TRBJ2-7, with 7 bases that match TRBD1. Germline CDR1 is MGHRA and CDR2 is YSYEKL. The CDR3 totals 18 residues. V lost 0 bases and J lost 5; bases outside the gene matches: 16. The CDR3 reads CASSQEGPGQVNSDEQYF. CDR3 DNA: TGCGCCAGCAGCCAAGAAGGCCCCGGACAGGTAAATAGCGACGAGCAGTACTTC.

The rearrangement links TRBV6-2 or TRBV6-3 to TRBJ1-1; D remains ambiguous. The CDR3 length is 12 residues. V lost 0 bases, J lost 5 bases, and 4 bases lay in between. The germline gives CDR1 MNHEY, CDR2 SVGEGT. The CDR3 loop reads CASSYSFTEAFF. The CDR3 DNA reads TGTGCCAGCAGTTACTCGTTTACTGAAGCTTTCTTT.

The genes are TRBV6-1 and TRBJ1-6, with a tentative D call TRBD1 (5 bases). Looked up from germline, CDR1 is MNHNS and CDR2 is SASEGT. The germline V and J ends were trimmed by 7 bases and 10 bases, with 14 bases remaining between them. The CDR3 is made up of 13 amino acids. CDR3 nucleotide sequence: TGTGCCAGCACCAGGGAGTCGGGGTCACCCCTCCACTTT. Residues: CASTRESGSPLHF.

The chain carries TRBV18 and TRBJ2-1, with TRBD2 as a possible D gene (5 bases). The length of the CDR3 is 11 residues. The ends were cut back, 3 bases at V and 10 bases at J, with 7 bases in the middle. Germline V gene sequence: CDR1 KGHSH, CDR2 LQKENI. The CDR3 protein is CASSPGGEQFF. The CDR3 region has the DNA TGTGCCAGCTCACCTGGCGGGGAGCAGTTCTTC.

This clonotype was found a few times. V and J are TRBV15 and TRBJ2-1, with D uncertain. The germline V and J ends were trimmed by 1 base and 0 bases, with 4 bases remaining between them. Looked up from germline, CDR1 is LNHNV and CDR2 is YYDKDF (reference sequence). This CDR3 spans 14 amino acids. The CDR3 loop is CATSRGSSYNEQFF. The CDR3 DNA reads TGTGCCACCAGCAGAGGCAGCTCCTACAATGAGCAGTTCTTC.

This clonotype was observed a few times. The rearrangement links TRBV6-7 to TRBJ2-7; 7 bases map to TRBD1. TRBV6-7 is an ORF for which the function is uncertain. This CDR3 has 15 residues. Unmatched junction bases numbered 11, after V lost 7 bases and J lost 2 bases. CDR3 amino acids: CASNLRGTETYEQYF. CDR3 DNA sequence: TGTGCCAGCAACCTGAGGGGGACAGAGACCTACGAGCAGTACTTC.

This chain uses TRBV10-3 with TRBJ2-3; maybe TRBD2 (6 bases). Germline CDR1 reads ENHRY; CDR2 reads SYGVKD. Trimming removed 4 bases from V and 4 bases from J, with 15 bases in between. The CDR3 length is 15 residues. This chain's CDR3 is CAISGGTPLADTQYF. CDR3 coding DNA: TGTGCCATCAGTGGCGGGACCCCCTTAGCAGATACGCAGTATTTT.

The V gene is TRBV9, the J gene TRBJ2-7, with D uncertain. The CDR3 contains 14 residues. Germline loops: CDR1 SGDLS, CDR2 YYNGEE. Trimming pared 4 bases from V and 2 bases from J, leaving 13 bases between. The CDR3 DNA is TGTGCCAGCAGCCCTCAAGACTTCGCCTACGAGCAGTACTTC. It yields the protein CASSPQDFAYEQYF.

The rearrangement uses TRBV20-1 and TRBJ1-2; 10 bases align to TRBD1. Germline values: CDR1 DFQATT, CDR2 SNEGSKA (reference sequence). The CDR3 runs to 13 residues. With 6 bases clipped from V and 4 bases from J, the junction kept 5 bases outside the gene matches. CDR3 amino acids: CSAKTGGIYGYTF. In DNA, the CDR3 is TGCAGTGCGAAGACAGGGGGCATCTATGGCTACACCTTC.

The chain uses TRBV14 and TRBJ2-7, with D perhaps TRBD1 or TRBD2 (5 bases each). The V end lost 0 bases, the J end lost 7 bases, and 13 bases lay between the germline ends. The CDR3 contains 14 residues. CDR1 is SGHDN and CDR2 is FVKESK in the germline V gene. The CDR3: CASSQEWRGEEQYF. The CDR3 bases are TGTGCCAGCAGCCAAGAATGGAGAGGGGAGGAGCAGTACTTC.

The chain combines TRBV2 with TRBJ2-2; D not certain. Germline V lookup: CDR1 SNHLY, CDR2 FYNNEI. The CDR3 runs 14 residues. V was clipped by 4 bases and J by 8 bases, with 14 bases between them. CDR3 residues: CASSVEPSTGELFF. In DNA, the CDR3 is TGTGCCAGCAGTGTTGAGCCCTCGACTGGGGAGCTGTTTTTT. The entire variable domain, with the rest obtained from reference TRBV2 and TRBJ2-2, is as follows: EPEVTQTPSHQVTQMGQEVILRCVPISNHLYFYWYRQILGQKVEFLVSFYNNEISEKSEIFDDQFSVERPDGSNFTLKIRSTKLEDSAMYFCASSVEPSTGELFFGEGSRLTVL.

Note on this clonotype: Relative to the germline gene, one junction end is altered; a read error may explain this. This CDR3 is CASSLEGTGNGKLFF. Written as DNA, the CDR3 is TGTGCCAGCAGTTTAGAGGGGACAGGGAATGGAAAACTGTTTTTT. The V and J genes are TRBV7-6 and TRBJ1-4, with TRBD1 matching 9 bases. The CDR3 is 15 residues long. Germline V gene sequence: CDR1 SGHVS, CDR2 FNYEAQ.

The V gene is TRBV12-3 or TRBV12-4, the J gene TRBJ2-3; D is undetermined. CDR3 length equals 14 residues. V lost 7 bases to trimming and J lost 0 bases, with 11 bases between them. In nucleotides, the CDR3 is TGTGCCAGCACCGAAGACTGGAGCACAGATACGCAGTATTTT. Translating it yields CASTEDWSTDTQYF.

With regard to this clonotype: One end of the junction fails to match germline, which may point to a read error. The chain employs TRBV7-2 and TRBJ2-7; 9 bases line up with TRBD2. This CDR3 comprises 16 residues. CDR1 is SGHTA, CDR2 FQGNSA, per germline. CDR3 bases: TGTGCCAGCAGCTTAGGCTGGGGACTAGCAGACTACGGGCAGTACTTC. Its protein product is CASSLGWGLADYGQYF.

The chain has TRBV20-1 and TRBJ1-1; D gene ambiguous. Germline V gene data show CDR1 as DFQATT and CDR2 as SNEGSKA (reference sequence). The length of the CDR3 is 13 residues. Trimming pared 2 bases from V and 2 bases from J, leaving 9 bases between. CDR3 nucleotides: TGCAGTGCTAGAAGCCAACTCAACACTGAAGCTTTCTTT. It specifies CSARSQLNTEAFF.

This clonotype has a handful of counts. The chain couples TRBV4-3 to TRBJ1-2; D remains unclear. The CDR3 consists of 16 residues. V gave up 0 bases and J gave up 4 bases, with 15 bases separating them. CDR1 LGHNA and CDR2 YSLEER come from the germline V gene. The CDR3, as DNA: TGCGCCAGCAGCCAAGATCATAGAGGCAGCCCCTATGGCTACACCTTC. Amino acid sequence: CASSQDHRGSPYGYTF.

The chain couples TRBV19 to TRBJ1-1; D ambiguous. Trimming shortened V by 7 bases and J by 5 bases, and 14 bases separated the two germline ends. Germline V gene sequence: CDR1 LNHDA, CDR2 SQIVND (reference sequence). The CDR3 spans 13 residues. CDR3 sequence: CASKARAATEAFF. CDR3 sequence (DNA): TGTGCCAGTAAGGCCCGGGCGGCGACTGAAGCTTTCTTT.